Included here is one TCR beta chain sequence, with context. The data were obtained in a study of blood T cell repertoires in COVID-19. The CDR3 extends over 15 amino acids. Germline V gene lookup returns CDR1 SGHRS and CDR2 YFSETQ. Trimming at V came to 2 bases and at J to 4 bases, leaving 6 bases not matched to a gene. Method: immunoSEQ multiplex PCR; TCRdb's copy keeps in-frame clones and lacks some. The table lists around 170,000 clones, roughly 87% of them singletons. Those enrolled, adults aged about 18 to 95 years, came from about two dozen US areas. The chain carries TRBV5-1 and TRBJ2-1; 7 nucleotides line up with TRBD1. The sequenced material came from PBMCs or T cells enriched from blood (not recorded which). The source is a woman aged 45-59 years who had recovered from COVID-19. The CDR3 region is CASSFTGAPYNEQFF. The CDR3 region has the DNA TGCGCCAGCAGCTTCACAGGGGCCCCGTACAATGAGCAGTTCTTC.